The clone carrying this T cell receptor beta chain was recorded at least ten times. A single record per CDR3 protein comes from TCRdb applying MiXCR to the RT-PCR reads. Counted here are more than 600,000 distinct CDR3 sequences, approximately 15% occurring once; the ten biggest clones make up about 3.9%. The length of the CDR3 is 15 residues. V gave up 3 bases and J gave up 0 bases, with 13 bases separating them. CDR1 is SGHRS, CDR2 YFSETQ, per germline. The gene calls are TRBV5-1 and TRBJ2-7; D is uncertain. Sequencing input: memory CD4+ T cells from blood. The receptor's source is a female donor in good health, serving as a healthy control. CDR3: CASSYTDPVSYEQYF. CDR3 sequence (DNA): TGCGCCAGCAGCTACACTGACCCGGTCTCCTACGAGCAGTACTTC.